The 5 T cell receptor beta chains below come from one sample, sequenced in a study of T cells in Graves' hyperthyroidism and ophthalmopathy. Amplified TCR beta CDR3 regions came from RNA transcripts. The TCR CDR3 first-round RT-PCR relied on the HTBI primer set. A single record per CDR3 protein comes from TCRdb applying MiXCR to the multiplex PCR reads. The profile covers 300,000 to 450,000 distinct CDR3 sequences, with approximately 14% appearing a single time and 8% to 13% taken by the ten largest. Sequenced sample: blood. The source of these receptors is an older woman with Graves' hyperthyroidism.

This clonotype was counted a few times. With a much larger clone just one base away, this may be a read error. No conserved phenylalanine or tryptophan ends this CDR3, so it is likely a read error. V gene TRBV10-3 combines with J gene TRBJ2-7, with D maybe TRBD2 (6 bases). The CDR3 runs 11 residues. V gave up 5 bases and J gave up 7 bases, with 9 bases separating them. Germline V gene data show CDR1 as ENHRY and CDR2 as SYGVKD. The CDR3 protein is CAISTLAEQYL. CDR3 nucleotides: TGTGCCATCAGTACCCTAGCGGAGCAGTACCTC.

Only a few counts were recorded for this clonotype. V is TRBV6-1 and J is TRBJ1-1; TRBD1 aligns across 7 bases. Germline V lookup: CDR1 MNHNS, CDR2 SASEGT. The CDR3 is 14 amino acids. The trim removed 5 bases at V and 5 bases at J, leaving 8 bases unmatched. This CDR3 is CASSPQGGVTEAFF. The CDR3 DNA reads TGTGCCAGCAGTCCCCAGGGGGGGGTTACTGAAGCTTTCTTT.

This sequence joins TRBV6-1 and TRBJ2-6, with a weak D call TRBD2 (6 bases). Trimming took 6 bases from V and 0 from J, leaving 12 bases between them. The germline CDR1 and CDR2 sequences are MNHNS and SASEGT. There are 16 residues in the CDR3. The CDR3 coding sequence is TGTGCCAGCAGCAATCGGGACTCCTCTGGGGCCAACGTCCTGACTTTC. This codes for CASSNRDSSGANVLTF.

The chain carries TRBV18 and TRBJ2-7; D possibly corresponds to TRBD1 (5 bases). This CDR3 is built from 14 residues. The V end lost 3 bases, the J end lost 6 bases, and 15 bases lay between the germline ends. Germline V lookup: CDR1 KGHSH, CDR2 LQKENI. The CDR3 sequence: CASSPTSSRGEQYF. DNA for the CDR3: TGTGCCAGCTCACCGACCTCATCTAGGGGCGAGCAGTACTTC. Supplemented by reference TRBV18 and TRBJ2-7, the full variable domain reads NAGVMQNPRHLVRRRGQEARLRCSPMKGHSHVYWYRQLPEEGLKFMVYLQKENIIDESGMPKERFSAEFPKEGPSILRIQQVVRGDSAAYFCASSPTSSRGEQYFGPGTRLTVT.

This clonotype was seen a few times. The rearrangement joins TRBV12-5 to TRBJ2-1; no clear D. Trimming shortened V by 3 bases and J by 9 bases, and 12 bases separated the two germline ends. This CDR3 comprises 13 residues. CDR1 and CDR2 (germline): LGHNT, FRNRAP. This chain's CDR3 is CASGFNRDREQFF. The DNA of the CDR3 is TGTGCTAGTGGTTTCAACAGAGACCGTGAGCAGTTCTTC.